This T cell receptor beta chain came from a study of cytotoxic CD8 clonotypes in ibrutinib-treated CLL. Germline V gives CDR1 DFQATT, CDR2 SNEGSKA (reference sequence). The CDR3 is 11 residues long. The V segment lost 5 bases and the J segment 10 bases; nucleotides outside the gene matches: 7. This clone has a handful of counts. The table came from immunoSEQ multiplex PCR; TCRdb's copy has only in-frame clones and leaves some out. The repertoire holds approximately 45,000 clones, with under 80% as singletons. The sequencing here drew on PBMCs, taken after 24 months of ibrutinib treatment. V gene TRBV20-1 combines with J gene TRBJ1-2; TRBD1 aligns across 7 bases. The clonotype comes from a human donor with chronic lymphocytic leukemia. The CDR3 nucleotides are TGCAGTGCTGCCGACAGGGTTTTCTACACCTTC. It is translated as CSAADRVFYTF.